Below are 21 T cell receptor beta chains sequenced from a single sample in a study of beta chain features in type 1 diabetes (dated by TCRdb to the late 2010s). Library method: the immunoSEQ multiplex PCR assay. The High Capacity cDNA Reverse Transcription Kit was used to reverse transcribe all of the isolated RNA, meaning that expressed TCRB transcripts were what got sequenced. TCRdb provides this immuneACCESS table in a form limited to in-frame rearrangements. Some clones are lacking; in checked studies, under half of them reflect an unresolved V gene, and why the rest are absent is not known. In all, the sample holds around 280,000 clones, and about 15% of those were seen once. In total, the top ten clones hold more than 0.015% of the sample. Study-wide findings and limitations: In all four CD4+ subsets, TCRB CDR3 length was moderately but significantly shorter in type 1 diabetes patients.

These receptors' antigens are unknown. Sequenced input: naive CD4+ T cells from blood. The cell subset or site label for this specimen denotes: true naive CD4+ T cells. The receptor source for this set is a young man with type 1 diabetes.

This clone was counted a few times. The chain recombines TRBV5-4 with TRBJ2-7; D is unresolved. Germline CDR1 and CDR2: SGHNT and YYREEE (reference sequence). The CDR3 extends over 13 amino acids. V lost 4 bases, J lost 5 bases, and 13 bases lay in between. For the CDR3, the DNA is TGTGCCAGCAGCCTATCCGATTCCCACGAGCAGTACTTC. Translation gives CASSLSDSHEQYF.

The CDR3 sequence: CASATGMNNEQFF. The DNA for the CDR3 is TGTGCCAGCGCAACAGGGATGAACAATGAGCAGTTCTTC. The chain is built from TRBV18 and TRBJ2-1; D is possibly TRBD1 (6 bases). This CDR3 comprises 13 residues. V dropped 8 bases and J dropped 5 bases, with 13 bases sitting between them. Germline V gives CDR1 KGHSH, CDR2 LQKENI.

This clone was picked up a small number of times. This chain connects TRBV11-2 to TRBJ2-3; 8 bases agree with TRBD1. Germline CDR1 and CDR2: SGHAT and FQNNGV. The V segment lost 5 bases and the J segment 3 bases; nucleotides outside the gene matches: 7. This CDR3 contains 15 residues. CDR3 sequence (DNA): TGTGCCAGCAGCCCCGGACAGGGTGTGACAGATACGCAGTATTTT. Residues: CASSPGQGVTDTQYF.

The gene calls are TRBV2 and TRBJ2-1, with D maybe TRBD2 (6 bases). V lost 7 bases and J 2 bases, leaving 12 bases between the germline ends. The germline V gene has CDR1 SNHLY and CDR2 FYNNEI. CDR3 length equals 14 residues. CDR3 in DNA: TGTGCCAGCATTTCGGGACTGACCTACAATGAGCAGTTCTTC. It is translated as CASISGLTYNEQFF.

The chain links TRBV18 to TRBJ1-1; D perhaps matches TRBD1 (6 bases). The CDR3 runs 13 residues. Germline lookup yields CDR1 KGHSH and CDR2 LQKENI. Trimming removed 1 base from V and 11 bases from J, with 14 bases in between. The DNA for the CDR3 is TGTGCCAGCTCACCACTTGGGGCAGGGGAGGCTTTCTTT. Its protein product is CASSPLGAGEAFF.

The rearrangement links TRBV28 to TRBJ1-4; D unresolved. Trimming removed 4 bases from V and 7 bases from J, with 7 bases in between. The germline V gene has CDR1 MDHEN and CDR2 SYDVKM. The CDR3 has 12 amino acids. CDR3 sequence (DNA): TGTGCCAGCAGTTCCCCCGGTGAAAAACTGTTTTTT. Translating it yields CASSSPGEKLFF.

The table lists this clone with a few counts. CDR3 amino acids: CASSFTVGDSGDSNQPQHF. The CDR3 bases are TGTGCCAGCAGCTTCACGGTGGGGGACTCTGGGGATAGCAATCAGCCCCAGCATTTT. J is TRBJ1-5 and V is TRBV7-2; D possibly corresponds to TRBD1 (5 bases). V was pared by 3 bases and J by 0 bases, with 21 bases between. CDR3 length: 19 residues. Germline V gives CDR1 SGHTA, CDR2 FQGNSA. Variable domain in full (rest from reference TRBV7-2 and TRBJ1-5): GAGVSQSPSNKVTEKGKDVELRCDPISGHTALYWYRQSLGQGLEFLIYFQGNSAPDKSGLPSDRFSAERTGGSVSTLTIQRTQQEDSAVYLCASSFTVGDSGDSNQPQHFGDGTRLSIL.

This clone was counted between two and nine times. The chain recombines TRBV2 with TRBJ2-7, with D perhaps matching TRBD2 (6 bases). The V end was cut by 5 bases, the J end by 2 bases, with 22 bases between. The germline V gene encodes CDR1 SNHLY and CDR2 FYNNEI. The CDR3 sequence is 17 residues long. The CDR3 nucleotides read TGTGCCAGCAGTCTCGCTCTCGGGGGACGTACCCCCTACGAGCAGTACTTC. Translated: CASSLALGGRTPYEQYF.

This clone appeared a few times. The chain couples TRBV5-5 to TRBJ1-2, with D unclear. Germline CDR1 reads SGHKS; CDR2 reads YYEKEE (reference sequence). The V end lost 0 bases, the J end lost 14 bases, and 20 bases lay between the germline ends. The CDR3 totals 14 residues. The CDR3, as DNA: TGTGCCAGCAGCTTGGAGGCCAGGAAATCCTCGGGGACCTTC. Its protein is CASSLEARKSSGTF. The whole variable domain, filled in from reference TRBV5-5 and TRBJ1-2, reads DAGVTQSPTHLIKTRGQQVTLRCSPISGHKSVSWYQQVLGQGPQFIFQYYEKEERGRGNFPDRFSARQFPNYSSELNVNALLLGDSALYLCASSLEARKSSGTFGSGTRLTVV.

This clone was counted between two and nine times. The genes are TRBV29-1 and TRBJ2-3, with D perhaps matching TRBD2 (5 bases). Germline V lookup: CDR1 SQVTM, CDR2 ANQGSEA. The CDR3 is made up of 14 amino acids. The V and J ends lost 6 bases and 0 bases respectively, with 13 bases between them. CDR3 amino acids: CSVRRLLSTDTQYF. CDR3 bases: TGCAGCGTGCGGAGGCTCCTTAGCACAGATACGCAGTATTTT.

The chain recombines TRBV28 with TRBJ1-1; weak D call: TRBD1 (6 bases). CDR1 is MDHEN, CDR2 SYDVKM, per germline. V was clipped by 3 bases and J by 10 bases, with 15 bases between them. The CDR3 is made up of 13 amino acids. The CDR3 sequence: CASSFAGGASAFF. The CDR3 nucleotides are TGTGCCAGCAGTTTCGCTGGGGGGGCGTCAGCTTTCTTT.

This clone was counted a few times. The V gene is TRBV29-1, the J gene TRBJ2-7; TRBD1 matches 12 bases. This CDR3 has 16 amino acids. From germline, CDR1 is SQVTM and CDR2 ANQGSEA. V trimming: 4 bases; J trimming: 6 bases; junction bases outside the gene matches: 13. The CDR3 spells CSVGGGQGAGRAEQYF. As DNA, the CDR3 is TGCAGCGTTGGGGGGGGACAGGGGGCAGGAAGGGCCGAGCAGTACTTC.

This clone appeared a few times. This rearrangement joins TRBV14 to TRBJ2-1, with 9 bases lining up with TRBD2. Germline V gene sequence: CDR1 SGHDN, CDR2 FVKESK. The CDR3 extends over 17 amino acids. After removal of 0 bases from V and 5 bases from J, the junction contained 8 bases not matched to a gene. Written as DNA, the CDR3 is TGTGCCAGCAGCCAAGATAGCCGGACTAGCGTGCACAATGAGCAGTTCTTC. This codes for CASSQDSRTSVHNEQFF. The full variable domain, its missing parts supplied by reference TRBV14 and TRBJ2-1, is EAGVTQFPSHSVIEKGQTVTLRCDPISGHDNLYWYRRVMGKEIKFLLHFVKESKQDESGMPNNRFLAERTGGTYSTLKVQPAELEDSGVYFCASSQDSRTSVHNEQFFGPGTRLTVL.

J is TRBJ1-1 and V is TRBV9; 8 bases fit TRBD1. Per the germline V gene, CDR1 is SGDLS and CDR2 is YYNGEE. The CDR3 spans 13 residues. With 1 base clipped from V and 11 bases from J, the junction kept 7 bases outside the gene matches. The DNA of the CDR3 is TGTGCCAGCAGCGTAAACCAGGGGGCTAAGGCTTTCTTT. It codes for CASSVNQGAKAFF.

The rearrangement joins TRBV7-2 to TRBJ1-2; D gene ambiguous. Germline V gives CDR1 SGHTA, CDR2 FQGNSA. CDR3 length: 14 amino acids. Trimming removed 3 bases at V and 6 bases at J, with 14 bases between. The CDR3 sequence: CASSFSRGNHGYTF. The CDR3 DNA sequence: TGTGCCAGCAGCTTTTCCAGAGGGAATCATGGCTACACCTTC.

In regard to this clone: The sample holds other DNA sequences that translate to the same CDR3. The J gene is TRBJ2-7, the V gene TRBV7-2; 7 nucleotides line up with TRBD2. Per germline, CDR1 SGHTA and CDR2 FQGNSA. V lost 8 bases, J lost 2 bases, and 9 bases stayed unmatched. The CDR3 covers 14 residues. CDR3 sequence (DNA): TGTGCCAGCTCGACAGCGGGACCCGCCTACGAGCAGTACTTC. As protein: CASSTAGPAYEQYF.

CDR3 bases: TGTGCCATCAGAAGACTAGCGGGGAACACAGATACGCAGTATTTT. Its protein is CAIRRLAGNTDTQYF. The rearrangement links TRBV6-5 to TRBJ2-3; 11 bases align to TRBD2. The V and J ends lost 10 bases and 2 bases, in that order; junction bases with no gene match: 8. The CDR3 spans 15 residues. Per germline, CDR1 MNHEY and CDR2 SVGAGI.

This clone was observed a handful of times. The chain carries TRBV30 and TRBJ1-1; no firm D call. In germline, CDR1 is GTSNPN, CDR2 SVGIG (reference sequence). V was shortened by 2 bases and J by 8 bases, with 9 bases between the two germline ends. The CDR3 has 11 amino acids. The CDR3 DNA reads as TGTGCCTGGAGTAGTTACAGAGAAGCTTTCTTT. This gives the protein CAWSSYREAFF.

In this sample, this clone turned up a few times. The chain carries TRBV4-3 and TRBJ2-2, with TRBD2 matching over 11 bases. Germline assignment: CDR1 LGHNA and CDR2 YSLEER. The CDR3 covers 17 residues. Unmatched junction bases numbered 8, after V lost 4 bases and J lost 4 bases. The CDR3 nucleotides read TGCGCCAGCAGCCGACCTAGCGGGGGGTGGAGCACCGGGGAGCTGTTTTTT. Protein: CASSRPSGGWSTGELFF.

A few counts support this clone. The V gene is TRBV5-1, the J gene TRBJ1-2; 10 bases align to TRBD1. V was clipped by 2 bases and J by 3 bases; unmatched bases: 4. CDR1 is SGHRS, CDR2 YFSETQ, per germline. The CDR3 length is 15 residues. This chain's CDR3 is CASSFTGTGDYGYTF. CDR3 DNA sequence: TGCGCCAGCAGCTTTACCGGGACAGGGGACTATGGCTACACCTTC.

The rearrangement uses TRBV5-1 and TRBJ2-7, with 11 nucleotides matching TRBD1. CDR3 length: 14 residues. The germline V gene encodes CDR1 SGHRS and CDR2 YFSETQ. V gave up 4 bases and J gave up 3 bases; unmatched junction bases: 3. DNA of the CDR3: TGCGCCAGCAGCCTCGGGACAGGGGGCTACGAGCAGTACTTC. It specifies CASSLGTGGYEQYF.